The 14 T cell receptor beta chains below come from one sample, sequenced in a study of blood T cells in healthy people across ages. The use of a sample-barcoded 5' primer and a J-beta primer mix characterized a second PCR of about 7 to 12 cycles. Via MiXCR, TCRdb re-called the 5' RACE reads, giving one row per CDR3 protein. The data contain some 1.1 million distinct CDR3 sequences, more than 30% of them singletons. Sequenced material: blood. These receptors were obtained from a man aged 18 to 29 in good health.

Of note for this clonotype: At one of its ends the junction is not consistent with the germline gene, which may arise from a read error. The V gene is TRBV2, the J gene TRBJ1-4; 9 bases are a match to TRBD1. This CDR3 comprises 15 residues. Germline lookup yields CDR1 SNHLY and CDR2 FYNNEI. The CDR3 loop reads CASSSADRGNGKLFF. CDR3 nucleotide sequence: TGTGCCAGCAGCAGCGCGGACAGGGGAAATGGAAAACTGTTTTTT.

This clonotype has a handful of counts. This chain links TRBV10-3 with TRBJ2-1; 7 bases are shared with TRBD2. Trimming removed 6 bases from V and 6 bases from J; junction bases left unmatched: 8. CDR1 ENHRY and CDR2 SYGVKD come from the germline V gene. This CDR3 has 14 amino acids. The CDR3 here is CAIRTASGSNEQFF. The CDR3 nucleotides are TGTGCCATCAGAACGGCTAGCGGTTCCAATGAGCAGTTCTTC.

This clonotype occurred a few times. The chain has TRBV10-3 and TRBJ1-4, with 11 bases matching TRBD1. The V gene end was trimmed by 10 bases and the J gene end by 5 bases; junction bases not matched to a gene: 9. The CDR3 is 15 amino acids. The germline V gene encodes CDR1 ENHRY and CDR2 SYGVKD. The CDR3 is CATGRDRGSNEKLFF. The CDR3, as DNA: TGTGCCACCGGCCGGGACAGGGGGTCAAATGAAAAACTGTTTTTT.

The gene calls are TRBV5-6 and TRBJ1-1; D unclear. The length of the CDR3 is 14 residues. V was trimmed by 0 bases and J by 3 bases, leaving 9 bases between them. The germline gives CDR1 SGHDT, CDR2 YYEEEE. The CDR3 loop reads CASSLDSYYTEAFF. The CDR3, as DNA: TGTGCCAGCAGCTTGGACAGCTACTACACTGAAGCTTTCTTT.

The chain carries TRBV29-1 and TRBJ2-2; 10 bases match TRBD1. CDR1 and CDR2 (germline): SQVTM, ANQGSEA. There are 13 residues in the CDR3. V lost 5 bases to trimming and J lost 7 bases; unmatched junction nucleotides: 4. The CDR3: CSVLDRGLGELFF. The DNA for the CDR3 is TGCAGCGTTCTAGACAGGGGGCTCGGGGAGCTGTTTTTT.

This clonotype came up a few times. This chain connects TRBV20-1 to TRBJ2-4, with D uncertain. Near its end, the DNA agrees better with TRBJ2-7, so the J call may be wrong. The CDR3 runs to 13 residues. The germline gives CDR1 DFQATT, CDR2 SNEGSKA (reference sequence). In DNA, the CDR3 is TGCAGTGCTAGGACCACTATAACCTACGAGCAGTACTTC. It codes for CSARTTITYEQYF.

The chain is built from TRBV7-2 and TRBJ1-4; D gene uncertain. V lost 3 bases to trimming and J lost 8 bases, with 16 bases between them. This CDR3 region has 15 residues. Germline-derived CDR1 and CDR2 are SGHTA and FQGNSA. Here the CDR3 reads CASSFGGGRGEKLFF. The CDR3 DNA is TGTGCCAGCAGCTTCGGTGGAGGGAGAGGGGAAAAACTGTTTTTT.

This clonotype is a singleton in its sample. The chain couples TRBV19 to TRBJ1-1, with D possibly matching TRBD1 (5 bases). With 8 bases removed from V and 3 bases from J, the gap between germline ends came to 10 bases. Germline-derived CDR1 and CDR2 are LNHDA and SQIVND (reference sequence). The CDR3 is made up of 12 amino acids. This CDR3 is CASGGIDTEAFF. The DNA for the CDR3 is TGTGCCAGTGGGGGGATCGACACTGAAGCTTTCTTT.

This clonotype was seen only a few times. V gene TRBV7-2 combines with J gene TRBJ1-1; TRBD1 agrees at 7 bases. CDR1 is SGHTA and CDR2 is FQGNSA in the germline V gene. This CDR3 comprises 13 residues. Trimming at V came to 9 bases and at J to 11 bases, leaving 15 bases not matched to a gene. For the CDR3, the DNA is TGTGCCAGTAAGCGGTCCTCGACAGGGAGGGCTTTCTTT. Protein: CASKRSSTGRAFF.

The CDR3 is CASTRGSGRMQTNYGYTF. CDR3 DNA: TGCGCCAGCACTAGGGGCTCCGGTCGGATGCAAACTAACTATGGCTACACCTTC. This rearrangement joins TRBV4-3 to TRBJ1-2, with D possibly matching TRBD1 (5 bases). CDR1 is LGHNA and CDR2 is YSLEER in the germline V gene. V was shortened by 7 bases and J by 0 bases, with 24 bases between the two germline ends. The CDR3 has 18 residues.

Only a few counts were recorded for this clonotype. This CDR3 reads CSVDRLTDRTYEQYF. The CDR3 bases are TGCAGCGTCGACCGTTTAACTGACAGAACCTACGAGCAGTACTTC. This chain links TRBV29-1 with TRBJ2-7, with D tentatively TRBD1 (5 bases). Trimming pared 6 bases from V and 2 bases from J, leaving 20 bases between. This CDR3 has 15 residues. Germline V gene data show CDR1 as SQVTM and CDR2 as ANQGSEA.

As to this clonotype: Sequence at one end of the junction differs from germline and may be a read error. The chain recombines TRBV4-3 with TRBJ1-1; no definite D call. In germline, CDR1 is LGHNA, CDR2 YSLEER. The CDR3 length is 13 residues. DNA for the CDR3: TGCGCCAGCAGCCAAGTTTTAGCCTCTGAAGTTTTCTTT. Protein sequence: CASSQVLASEVFF.

This clonotype turned up a few times. The chain uses TRBV9 and TRBJ2-3; 11 bases are a match to TRBD2. This CDR3 region has 16 residues. The germline gives CDR1 SGDLS, CDR2 YYNGEE. V shed 2 bases and J 1 base; nucleotides not matched to a gene: 3. The CDR3 nucleotides read TGTGCCAGCAGCGTCTCGACTAGCGGGGGCACAGATACGCAGTATTTT. Translation: CASSVSTSGGTDTQYF.

The chain combines TRBV20-1 with TRBJ2-7; 7 bases align to TRBD1. CDR1 DFQATT and CDR2 SNEGSKA come from the germline V gene (reference sequence). The trim removed 3 bases at V and 5 bases at J, leaving 10 bases unmatched. The CDR3 is 14 amino acids. CDR3 in amino acids: CSARSPGTVNEQYF. CDR3 in DNA: TGCAGTGCTAGGTCACCCGGGACAGTCAACGAGCAGTACTTC.